The 27 T cell receptor beta chains below all came from one sample that was sequenced in a study of T-cell reconstitution after alpha-beta-depleted transplantation in children. Unique molecular identifiers tagged the TCRbeta library. TCRdb itself ran the PCR reads through MiXCR, one entry per CDR3 protein. The sample holds about 610,000 distinct CDR3 sequences; roughly a tenth are singletons and the top ten take about 4%. Source: PBMCs from the stem cell graft donor, taken from the stem cell graft. All receptors come from a human donor who donated a stem cell graft to a child with acute myeloid leukemia.

This clonotype came up a few times. The chain links TRBV29-1 to TRBJ2-3, with TRBD1 matching over 7 bases. The CDR3 covers 14 residues. V shed 3 bases, J shed 6 bases, and the junction held 9 bases outside the gene matches. CDR1 SQVTM and CDR2 ANQGSEA come from the germline V gene. Here the CDR3 reads CSVEDRSSRDTQYF. The CDR3, as DNA: TGCAGCGTTGAGGACAGGAGTAGCCGGGATACGCAGTATTTT.

The chain recombines TRBV7-8 with TRBJ1-2; D might be TRBD1 (6 bases). Germline CDR1 and CDR2: SGHVS and FQNEAQ. The V gene lost 5 bases and the J gene lost 7 bases, with 17 bases spanning the gap. There are 14 residues in the CDR3. The DNA for the CDR3 is TGTGCCAGCAGCACACAGGGATACGACGGTGGCTACACCTTC. This sequence encodes CASSTQGYDGGYTF. Variable domain in full (rest from reference TRBV7-8 and TRBJ1-2): GAGVSQSPRYKVAKRGQDVALRCDPISGHVSLFWYQQALGQGPEFLTYFQNEAQLDKSGLPSDRFFAERPEGSVSTLKIQRTQQEDSAVYLCASSTQGYDGGYTFGSGTRLTVV.

This clonotype has ten or more counts. The chain links TRBV5-1 to TRBJ1-4; D unresolved. Trimming pared 0 bases from V and 4 bases from J, leaving 7 bases between. Germline values: CDR1 SGHRS, CDR2 YFSETQ. This CDR3 spans 14 amino acids. Written as DNA, the CDR3 is TGCGCCAGCAGCTTGGGGGGATATAATGAAAAACTGTTTTTT. It is translated as CASSLGGYNEKLFF. Drawing the rest from reference TRBV5-1 and TRBJ1-4, the complete variable domain is KAGVTQTPRYLIKTRGQQVTLSCSPISGHRSVSWYQQTPGQGLQFLFEYFSETQRNKGNFPGRFSGRQFSNSRSEMNVSTLELGDSALYLCASSLGGYNEKLFFGSGTQLSVL.

This clonotype was seen repeatedly, ten times or more. The CDR3 spells CASRLAGFTDTQYF. CDR3 DNA sequence: TGTGCCAGCAGACTAGCGGGTTTCACAGATACGCAGTATTTT. The V call is TRBV2, the J call TRBJ2-3; 9 positions agree with TRBD2. CDR3 length: 14 amino acids. The germline gives CDR1 SNHLY, CDR2 FYNNEI. V trimming: 6 bases; J trimming: 2 bases; junction bases outside the gene matches: 3.

This clonotype has a handful of counts. V gene TRBV29-1 combines with J gene TRBJ1-1; no definite D call. V gave up 2 bases and J gave up 0 bases, with 16 bases separating them. Germline CDR1 and CDR2: SQVTM and ANQGSEA. The CDR3 length is 16 residues. DNA for the CDR3: TGCAGCGTTGAACACAAACCTCGGGCCCTGAACACTGAAGCTTTCTTT. Translation: CSVEHKPRALNTEAFF.

This clonotype occurred many times. V gene TRBV7-3 combines with J gene TRBJ2-3; D remains ambiguous. In germline, CDR1 is SGHTA, CDR2 FQGTGA. The CDR3 is made up of 18 amino acids. V was shortened by 2 bases and J by 0 bases, with 18 bases between the two germline ends. The CDR3 is CASSLWAFSTTSTDTQYF. CDR3 nucleotide sequence: TGTGCCAGCAGCTTATGGGCTTTTAGCACCACTAGCACAGATACGCAGTATTTT. Together with reference TRBV7-3 and TRBJ2-3, the CDR3 gives the full variable domain: GAGVSQTPSNKVTEKGKYVELRCDPISGHTALYWYRQSLGQGPEFLIYFQGTGAADDSGLPNDRFFAVRPEGSVSTLKIQRTERGDSAVYLCASSLWAFSTTSTDTQYFGPGTRLTVL.

This clonotype was seen ten or more times. In DNA, the CDR3 is TGTGCCACCAGCAGAGATCTGATCTACAATGAGCAGTTCTTC. Translated: CATSRDLIYNEQFF. The chain couples TRBV15 to TRBJ2-1, with no clear D. The length of the CDR3 is 14 residues. Trimming stripped 0 bases from V and 3 bases from J, with 6 bases between. Germline CDR1 reads LNHNV; CDR2 reads YYDKDF (reference sequence). Combining the CDR3 with reference TRBV15 and TRBJ2-1 gives the whole variable domain DAMVIQNPRYQVTQFGKPVTLSCSQTLNHNVMYWYQQKSSQAPKLLFHYYDKDFNNEADTPDNFQSRRPNTSFCFLDIRSPGLGDTAMYLCATSRDLIYNEQFFGPGTRLTVL.

This clonotype was found many times. V gene TRBV20-1 combines with J gene TRBJ2-3, with 7 nucleotides matching TRBD2. The trim removed 0 bases at V and 2 bases at J, leaving 8 bases unmatched. Germline values: CDR1 DFQATT, CDR2 SNEGSKA (reference sequence). There are 16 residues in the CDR3. CDR3 bases: TGCAGTGCTAGAGATTCTCGGACTAGAGCCACAGATACGCAGTATTTT. Amino acid sequence: CSARDSRTRATDTQYF.

V usage is TRBV6-1 and J usage is TRBJ2-6, with D unclear. Trimming left V 7 bases short and J 0 bases short, with 7 bases between. CDR1 and CDR2 (germline): MNHNS, SASEGT. This CDR3 has 14 amino acids. The CDR3, as DNA: TGTGCCAGCAACCCGATCTCTGGGGCCAACGTCCTGACTTTC. Its translation: CASNPISGANVLTF.

The chain joins TRBV27 to TRBJ2-1, with TRBD2 matching over 13 bases. This CDR3 is 14 amino acids long. CDR1 MNHEY and CDR2 SMNVEV come from the germline V gene (reference sequence). Losses at the gene ends were 6 bases for V and 6 bases for J; bases not matched to a gene: 2. The CDR3 loop is CASRLAGGANEQFF. The CDR3 coding sequence is TGTGCCAGCAGACTAGCGGGAGGGGCCAATGAGCAGTTCTTC.

This clonotype has at least ten counts. The J gene is TRBJ2-7, the V gene TRBV7-2; D gene unclear. This CDR3 spans 14 amino acids. From germline, CDR1 is SGHTA and CDR2 FQGNSA. Trimming removed 6 bases at V and 0 bases at J, with 12 bases between. The CDR3, as DNA: TGTGCCAGCAGGTTGGGGTTAAGCTCCTACGAGCAGTACTTC. Protein sequence: CASRLGLSSYEQYF. Variable domain in full (rest from reference TRBV7-2 and TRBJ2-7): GAGVSQSPSNKVTEKGKDVELRCDPISGHTALYWYRQSLGQGLEFLIYFQGNSAPDKSGLPSDRFSAERTGGSVSTLTIQRTQQEDSAVYLCASRLGLSSYEQYFGPGTRLTVT.

This clonotype was seen repeatedly, ten times or more. This chain uses TRBV6-2 or TRBV6-3 with TRBJ1-3, with 8 bases that match TRBD1. V was clipped by 4 bases and J by 6 bases; unmatched bases: 8. Looked up from germline, CDR1 is MNHEY and CDR2 is SVGEGT. The CDR3 extends over 15 amino acids. The CDR3: CASSSFDRGENTIYF. CDR3 bases: TGTGCCAGCAGTTCCTTCGACAGGGGAGAAAACACCATATATTTT.

The chain couples TRBV5-1 to TRBJ2-5; tentatively, D is TRBD1 or TRBD2 (5 bases each). Germline V CDR1 and CDR2: SGHRS, YFSETQ. This CDR3 contains 14 residues. V was cut by 4 bases and J by 2 bases, with 12 bases left in between. CDR3 sequence (DNA): TGCGCCAGCAGCGTGGGGGACCTTCAAGAGACCCAGTACTTC. Translation: CASSVGDLQETQYF.

There are many counts of this clonotype. V and J are TRBV7-2 and TRBJ1-4; 8 bases are shared with TRBD1. Per germline, CDR1 SGHTA and CDR2 FQGNSA. With V trimmed by 1 base and J by 5 bases, 3 bases remained unmatched. The CDR3 runs 15 residues. The CDR3 DNA follows: TGTGCCAGCAGCTTAGGGGGACAGGCGAATGAAAAACTGTTTTTT. Translated, it gives CASSLGGQANEKLFF.

This clonotype was seen ten or more times. The rearrangement links TRBV29-1 to TRBJ2-1; 13 bases line up with TRBD2. CDR1 SQVTM and CDR2 ANQGSEA come from the germline V gene. Trimming at V came to 5 bases and at J to 6 bases, leaving 10 bases not matched to a gene. The length of the CDR3 is 16 residues. The CDR3 here is CSVPKAGTSGVNEQFF. In nucleotides, the CDR3 is TGCAGCGTTCCAAAGGCCGGGACTAGCGGGGTCAATGAGCAGTTCTTC.

This clonotype was found many times. CDR3 DNA sequence: TGTGCCAGCAGCGCTACAGGGGGCGGCTATGGCTACACCTTC. It yields the protein CASSATGGGYGYTF. The chain links TRBV7-3 to TRBJ1-2; 9 nucleotides agree with TRBD1. Germline CDR1 is SGHTA and CDR2 is FQGTGA. V shed 5 bases and J 4 bases; nucleotides not matched to a gene: 5. The CDR3 covers 14 residues.

This clonotype has a handful of counts. The chain joins TRBV6-2 or TRBV6-3 to TRBJ2-7; TRBD2 might be the D (5 bases). The germline CDR1 and CDR2 sequences are MNHEY and SVGEGT. This CDR3 has 17 amino acids. V lost 0 bases to trimming and J lost 4 bases, with 19 bases between them. The CDR3 DNA reads as TGTGCCAGCAGTTACTCGGACCGGGCCGGCGGGCTATACGAGCAGTACTTC. Translating it yields CASSYSDRAGGLYEQYF.

This clonotype was seen a handful of times. V gene TRBV2 combines with J gene TRBJ2-5; possibly TRBD1 for D (7 bases). CDR1 is SNHLY, CDR2 FYNNEI, per germline. The CDR3 is made up of 18 amino acids. The V gene lost 2 bases and the J gene lost 5 bases, with 24 bases spanning the gap. The CDR3 here is CASSEYLVGGGGLETQYF. Written as DNA, the CDR3 is TGTGCCAGCAGTGAATATTTGGTCGGAGGGGGCGGTTTGGAGACCCAGTACTTC.

This clonotype was seen many times. The rearrangement uses TRBV7-9 and TRBJ1-4; D possibly corresponds to TRBD1 (5 bases). There are 12 residues in the CDR3. The germline V gene encodes CDR1 SEHNR and CDR2 FQNEAQ (reference sequence). The V and J ends lost 6 bases and 7 bases respectively, with 9 bases between them. CDR3 sequence (DNA): TGTGCCAGCAGTTACCAGGGTGAAAAACTGTTTTTT. Translating it yields CASSYQGEKLFF.

The genes are TRBV20-1 and TRBJ2-1; 7 nucleotides line up with TRBD2. Germline V CDR1 and CDR2: DFQATT, SNEGSKA (reference sequence). The CDR3 length is 14 residues. After removal of 6 bases from V and 8 bases from J, the junction contained 13 bases not matched to a gene. CDR3 DNA: TGCAGTGCCCCGACTAGCCCTGTCGGTGATGAGCAGTTCTTC. Translation: CSAPTSPVGDEQFF.

Only a few counts were recorded for this clonotype. The CDR3 reads CSVARLAGAGDEQFF. The CDR3 bases are TGCAGCGTGGCCCGACTAGCGGGAGCCGGTGATGAGCAGTTCTTC. The J gene is TRBJ2-1, the V gene TRBV29-1; TRBD2 aligns across 12 bases. This CDR3 region has 15 residues. Germline V CDR1 and CDR2: SQVTM, ANQGSEA. After removal of 6 bases from V and 8 bases from J, the junction contained 11 bases not matched to a gene.

At least ten counts were recorded for this clonotype. The chain has TRBV29-1 and TRBJ2-1; TRBD2 might be the D (5 bases). Germline CDR1 and CDR2: SQVTM and ANQGSEA. Trimming cost V 4 bases and J 9 bases, with 13 bases left between them. The CDR3 runs 12 residues. The CDR3 sequence is CSVVRGKAEQFF. CDR3 DNA: TGCAGCGTTGTACGGGGTAAGGCTGAGCAGTTCTTC.

This clonotype was counted ten times or more. CDR3 sequence reads: CSVPSPTNTEAFF. CDR3 bases: TGCAGCGTTCCTTCCCCGACGAACACTGAAGCTTTCTTT. V is TRBV29-1 and J is TRBJ1-1; D gene ambiguous. The germline V and J ends were trimmed by 5 bases and 1 base, with 11 bases remaining between them. From germline, CDR1 is SQVTM and CDR2 ANQGSEA. The CDR3 covers 13 residues.

In this sample, this clonotype turned up many times. The chain is built from TRBV24-1 and TRBJ1-5; no clear D gene. Trimming cost V 11 bases and J 0 bases, with 13 bases left between them. CDR1 and CDR2 from the germline V gene are KGHDR and SFDVKD. This CDR3 region has 14 residues. The CDR3: CAMGTWNSNQPQHF. CDR3 in DNA: TGTGCCATGGGAACGTGGAATAGCAATCAGCCCCAGCATTTT.

This clonotype occurred many times. The chain links TRBV2 to TRBJ2-7; D gene unclear. The CDR3 contains 13 residues. The germline V and J ends were trimmed by 7 bases and 7 bases, with 17 bases remaining between them. CDR1 is SNHLY, CDR2 FYNNEI, per germline. The CDR3 here is CASTIRVTLEQYF. As DNA, the CDR3 is TGTGCCAGCACCATAAGGGTAACCTTGGAGCAGTACTTC.

The V call is TRBV12-3 or TRBV12-4, the J call TRBJ2-3; TRBD1 or TRBD2 may be the D gene (7 bases each). V was clipped by 3 bases and J by 3 bases, with 13 bases between them. The CDR3 spans 15 residues. DNA for the CDR3: TGTGCCAGCAGTTTCAGGGGGGGGTGGACAGATACGCAGTATTTT. Encoded protein: CASSFRGGWTDTQYF.

This clonotype was detected only a few times. The chain is built from TRBV7-9 and TRBJ2-2, with 11 nucleotides matching TRBD2. The ends lost 6 bases at V and 1 base at J; junction bases unmatched: 1. The CDR3 is 15 residues long. Germline CDR1 SEHNR, CDR2 FQNEAQ (reference sequence). CDR3 nucleotides: TGTGCCAGCAGTAGCGGGAGGGTGAACACCGGGGAGCTGTTTTTT. Translated: CASSSGRVNTGELFF.